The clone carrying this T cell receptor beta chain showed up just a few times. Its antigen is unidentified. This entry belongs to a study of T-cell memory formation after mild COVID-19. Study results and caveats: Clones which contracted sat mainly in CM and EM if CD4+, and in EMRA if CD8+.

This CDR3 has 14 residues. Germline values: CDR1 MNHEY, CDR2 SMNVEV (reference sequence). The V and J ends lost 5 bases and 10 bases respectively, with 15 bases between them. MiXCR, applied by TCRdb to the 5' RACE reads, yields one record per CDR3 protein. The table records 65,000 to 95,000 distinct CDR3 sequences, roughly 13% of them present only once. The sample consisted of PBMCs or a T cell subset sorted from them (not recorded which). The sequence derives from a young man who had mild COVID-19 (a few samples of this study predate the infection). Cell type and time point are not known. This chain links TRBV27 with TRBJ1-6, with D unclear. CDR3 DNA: TGTGCCAGCAGTGTAAGGACCCTAGCCTCACCCCTCCACTTT. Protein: CASSVRTLASPLHF.